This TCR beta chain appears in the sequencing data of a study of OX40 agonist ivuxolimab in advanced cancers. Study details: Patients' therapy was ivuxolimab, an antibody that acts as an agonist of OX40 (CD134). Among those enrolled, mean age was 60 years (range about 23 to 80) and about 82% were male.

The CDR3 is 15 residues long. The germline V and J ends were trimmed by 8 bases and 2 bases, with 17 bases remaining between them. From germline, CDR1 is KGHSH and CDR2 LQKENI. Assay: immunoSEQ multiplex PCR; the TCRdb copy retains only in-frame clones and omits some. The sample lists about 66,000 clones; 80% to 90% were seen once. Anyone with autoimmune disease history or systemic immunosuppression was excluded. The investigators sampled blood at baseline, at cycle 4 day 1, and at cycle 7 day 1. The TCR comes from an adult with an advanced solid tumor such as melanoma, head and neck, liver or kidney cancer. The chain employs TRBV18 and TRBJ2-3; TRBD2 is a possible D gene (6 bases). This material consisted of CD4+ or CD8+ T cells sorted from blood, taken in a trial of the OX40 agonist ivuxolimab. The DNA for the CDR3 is TGTGCCAGCCTTGGACGGCGGGGTTCCACAGATACGCAGTATTTT. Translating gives CASLGRRGSTDTQYF.